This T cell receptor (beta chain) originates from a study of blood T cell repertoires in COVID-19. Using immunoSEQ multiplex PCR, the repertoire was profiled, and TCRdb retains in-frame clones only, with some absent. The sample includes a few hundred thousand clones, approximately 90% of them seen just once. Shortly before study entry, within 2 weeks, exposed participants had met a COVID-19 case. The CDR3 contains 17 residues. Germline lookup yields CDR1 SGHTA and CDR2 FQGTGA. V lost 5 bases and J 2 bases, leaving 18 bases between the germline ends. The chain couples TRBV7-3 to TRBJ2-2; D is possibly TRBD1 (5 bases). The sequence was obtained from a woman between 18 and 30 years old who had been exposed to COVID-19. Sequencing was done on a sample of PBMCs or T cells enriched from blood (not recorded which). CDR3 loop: CASSPQLGQINTGELFF. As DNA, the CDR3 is TGTGCCAGCAGCCCCCAGCTAGGACAAATTAACACCGGGGAGCTGTTTTTT.